Each of the 13 T cell receptor beta chains below was sequenced from the same sample in a study of response to subunit inactivated influenza vaccine. From the RT-PCR reads, TCRdb called clonotypes with MiXCR, one entry per CDR3 protein. Among about 540,000 distinct CDR3 sequences listed, under 30% were seen once. Separately, the same data were catalogued under a study of T cells expressing NK-cell markers. That paper notes: It was by 5'RACE template switching with UMIs that TCR beta cDNA was made.

The sample was CD4+ T cells sorted from PBMCs, taken approximately 12 days after vaccination. The receptors were gathered from a man aged 45-65 years who received an inactivated influenza vaccine.

The chain couples TRBV6-1 to TRBJ2-3, with unresolved D. Deletions cut 7 bases from V and 3 bases from J, with 14 bases between. CDR3 length: 14 amino acids. Germline CDR1 is MNHNS and CDR2 is SASEGT. The CDR3 sequence: CASNPRLTTDTQYF. CDR3 sequence (DNA): TGTGCCAGCAACCCCCGGCTCACTACAGATACGCAGTATTTT.

This clonotype occurred many times. CDR3 coding DNA: TGCGCCAGCAGCTCGTTCGGGAGGGACACCGGGGAGCTGTTTTTT. It codes for CASSSFGRDTGELFF. The V gene is TRBV5-1, the J gene TRBJ2-2, with 8 bases lining up with TRBD2. The CDR3 is 15 residues long. From germline, CDR1 is SGHRS and CDR2 YFSETQ. Losses at the gene ends were 3 bases for V and 3 bases for J; bases not matched to a gene: 4.

In its sample, this clonotype was seen many times. The rearrangement links TRBV30 to TRBJ2-7; 12 nucleotides match TRBD1. The trim removed 3 bases at V and 8 bases at J, leaving 8 bases unmatched. The CDR3 runs 14 residues. Germline V lookup: CDR1 GTSNPN, CDR2 SVGIG (reference sequence). CDR3 region: CAWRGGTGGLKQYF. DNA of the CDR3: TGTGCCTGGAGGGGCGGGACAGGGGGCTTGAAGCAGTACTTC.

This clonotype turned up a few times. The chain joins TRBV20-1 to TRBJ2-1; D is uncertain. Trimming took off 1 base at V and 3 bases at J, with 19 bases between the two ends. This CDR3 is built from 17 residues. The germline CDR1 and CDR2 sequences are DFQATT and SNEGSKA (reference sequence). The DNA of the CDR3 is TGCAGTGCTAGAGGCCACCATAGTTCTAAGAGCTACAATGAGCAGTTCTTC. This gives the protein CSARGHHSSKSYNEQFF.

The rearrangement joins TRBV28 to TRBJ2-3; the D is unclear. V was shortened by 1 base and J by 4 bases, with 12 bases between the two germline ends. CDR3 length: 15 residues. Germline V gene data show CDR1 as MDHEN and CDR2 as SYDVKM. The CDR3 DNA follows: TGTGCCAGCAGTTTATTCGGGTTAGAAGCAGATACGCAGTATTTT. Translation: CASSLFGLEADTQYF.

The chain links TRBV9 to TRBJ2-2; no firm D call. The CDR3 spans 15 residues. Germline CDR1 reads SGDLS; CDR2 reads YYNGEE. V lost 2 bases and J 1 base, leaving 9 bases between the germline ends. CDR3: CASSVGGENTGELFF. The CDR3 region has the DNA TGTGCCAGCAGCGTCGGTGGGGAGAACACCGGGGAGCTGTTTTTT.

This clonotype was seen a few times. The V and J genes are TRBV28 and TRBJ2-3, with D possibly matching TRBD1 (5 bases). Germline V gene data show CDR1 as MDHEN and CDR2 as SYDVKM. The CDR3 loop spans 12 amino acids. V was cut by 6 bases and J by 2 bases, with 6 bases left in between. CDR3 sequence (DNA): TGTGCCAGCAGGACAGCCACAGATACGCAGTATTTT. Protein product: CASRTATDTQYF.

As DNA, the CDR3 is TGTGCCAGCAGTTCCGGGGGCGGGAGAGTGGACAATGAGCAGTTCTTC. Encoded protein: CASSSGGGRVDNEQFF. The rearrangement uses TRBV6-5 and TRBJ2-1; D is possibly TRBD2 (7 bases). The CDR3 sequence is 16 residues long. Trimming stripped 4 bases from V and 5 bases from J, with 18 bases between. Per the germline V gene, CDR1 is MNHEY and CDR2 is SVGAGI.

In its sample, this clonotype was seen many times. The chain carries TRBV29-1 and TRBJ2-1; TRBD1 matches at 10 bases. J gave up 7 bases and V 6 bases, and 6 bases lay outside the gene matches. The germline gives CDR1 SQVTM, CDR2 ANQGSEA. CDR3 length: 13 residues. CDR3 DNA: TGCAGCGTGGGACAGGGGAGGAGGAATGAGCAGTTCTTC. It codes for CSVGQGRRNEQFF.

This clonotype turned up a few times. V and J are TRBV29-1 and TRBJ2-5; the D call may be TRBD1 or TRBD2 (5 bases each). V lost 6 bases and J 1 base, leaving 12 bases between the germline ends. Germline CDR1 SQVTM, CDR2 ANQGSEA. This CDR3 contains 13 residues. CDR3 DNA: TGCAGCGTCCGGGACCTTTTCCAAGAGACCCAGTACTTC. Encoded protein: CSVRDLFQETQYF.

In this sample, this clonotype turned up a few times. This chain joins TRBV29-1 and TRBJ2-2; D tentatively reads TRBD1 or TRBD2 (5 bases each). V lost 3 bases and J 1 base, leaving 15 bases between the germline ends. Germline V gene lookup returns CDR1 SQVTM and CDR2 ANQGSEA. The CDR3 covers 16 residues. The CDR3 region is CSVERTVRGNTGELFF. The CDR3 coding sequence is TGCAGCGTTGAGAGAACAGTGAGGGGGAACACCGGGGAGCTGTTTTTT.

The V and J genes are TRBV6-2 or TRBV6-3 and TRBJ2-5; no reliable D call. The CDR3 is made up of 15 amino acids. Germline loops: CDR1 MNHEY, CDR2 SVGEGT. Trimming pared 0 bases from V and 5 bases from J, leaving 13 bases between. CDR3: CASSYSSTTWETQYF. For the CDR3, the DNA is TGTGCCAGCAGTTACTCGTCCACGACTTGGGAGACCCAGTACTTC.

This clonotype was seen at least ten times. The V and J genes are TRBV20-1 and TRBJ2-5, with a weak D call TRBD1 (6 bases). The CDR3 is made up of 14 amino acids. Germline V CDR1 and CDR2: DFQATT, SNEGSKA (reference sequence). The V end lost 5 bases, the J end lost 0 bases, and 13 bases lay between the germline ends. In nucleotides, the CDR3 is TGCAGTGCTTTCCGGGACACGGACCAAGAGACCCAGTACTTC. This translates into CSAFRDTDQETQYF.